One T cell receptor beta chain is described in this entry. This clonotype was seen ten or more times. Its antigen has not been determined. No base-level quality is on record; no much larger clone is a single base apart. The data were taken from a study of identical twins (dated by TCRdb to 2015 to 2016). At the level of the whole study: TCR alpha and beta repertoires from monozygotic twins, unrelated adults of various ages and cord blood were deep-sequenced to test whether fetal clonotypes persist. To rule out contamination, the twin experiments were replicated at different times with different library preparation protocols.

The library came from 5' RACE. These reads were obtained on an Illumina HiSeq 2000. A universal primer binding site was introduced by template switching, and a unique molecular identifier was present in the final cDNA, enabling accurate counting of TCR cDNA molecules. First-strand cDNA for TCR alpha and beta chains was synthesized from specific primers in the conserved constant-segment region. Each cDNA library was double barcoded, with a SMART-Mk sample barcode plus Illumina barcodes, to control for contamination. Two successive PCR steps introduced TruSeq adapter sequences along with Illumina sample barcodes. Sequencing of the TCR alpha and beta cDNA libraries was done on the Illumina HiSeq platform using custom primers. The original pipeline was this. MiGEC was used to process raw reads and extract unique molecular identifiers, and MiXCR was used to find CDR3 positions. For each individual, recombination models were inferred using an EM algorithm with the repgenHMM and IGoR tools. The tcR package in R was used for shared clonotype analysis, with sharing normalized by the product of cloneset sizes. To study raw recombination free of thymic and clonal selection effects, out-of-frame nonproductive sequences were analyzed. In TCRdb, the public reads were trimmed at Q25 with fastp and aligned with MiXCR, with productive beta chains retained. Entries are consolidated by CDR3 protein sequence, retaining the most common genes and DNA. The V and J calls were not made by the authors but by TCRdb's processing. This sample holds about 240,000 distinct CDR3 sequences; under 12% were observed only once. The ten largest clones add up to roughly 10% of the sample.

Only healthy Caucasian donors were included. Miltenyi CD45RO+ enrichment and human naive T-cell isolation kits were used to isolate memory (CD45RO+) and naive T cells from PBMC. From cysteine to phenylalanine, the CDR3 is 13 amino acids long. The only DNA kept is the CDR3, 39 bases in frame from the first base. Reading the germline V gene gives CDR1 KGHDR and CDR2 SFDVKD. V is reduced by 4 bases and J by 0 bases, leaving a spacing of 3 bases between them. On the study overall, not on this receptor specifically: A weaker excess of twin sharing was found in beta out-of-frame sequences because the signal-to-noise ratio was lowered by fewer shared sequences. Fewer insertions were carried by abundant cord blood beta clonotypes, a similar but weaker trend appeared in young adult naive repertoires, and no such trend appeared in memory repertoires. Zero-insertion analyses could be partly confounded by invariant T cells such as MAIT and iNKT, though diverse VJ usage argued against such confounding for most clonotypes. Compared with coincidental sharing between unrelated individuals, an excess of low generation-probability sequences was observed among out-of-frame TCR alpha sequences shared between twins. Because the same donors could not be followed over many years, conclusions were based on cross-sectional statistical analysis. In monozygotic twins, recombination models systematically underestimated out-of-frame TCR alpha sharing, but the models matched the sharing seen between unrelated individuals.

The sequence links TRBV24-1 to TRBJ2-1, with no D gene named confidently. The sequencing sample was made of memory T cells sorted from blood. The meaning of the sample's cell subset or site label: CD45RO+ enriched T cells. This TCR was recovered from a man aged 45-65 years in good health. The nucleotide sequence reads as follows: TGTGCCACCAGTGACCTCTCCTACAATGAGCAGTTCTTC. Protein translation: CATSDLSYNEQFF.